At least ten counts were recorded for the clone carrying this T cell receptor beta chain. The data were obtained in a study of human T cells and chemical hapten exposure. Study background: Sensitization was performed using 2% DPC on an approximately 2 cm by approximately 2 cm upper inner arm skin site. Reading of the patch tests, which applied 0.01% DPC to the upper back, occurred at 6 days. Slight differences in pooled library volume were the main source of varying TCR yields across samples.

TCRdb re-called the RACE reads through MiXCR, storing one row per CDR3 protein. The sample holds some 64,000 distinct CDR3 sequences, about 11% seen once. As for time point: patch test 3, about 24 weeks after DPC sensitization. Treatment: therapeutic diphenylcyclopropenone sensitization with weekly scalp DPC. The sequence came from a woman in her thirties with alopecia areata. Some clones in this sample may be carry-over from other donors' samples. This specimen was whole blood, taken in connection with sensitization to the hapten diphenylcyclopropenone (DPC).

The CDR3 nucleotides read TGCGCCAGCAGCCAACACCCGACTCCTGGTAGCAATCAGCCCCAGCATTTT. This sequence encodes CASSQHPTPGSNQPQHF. V and J are TRBV4-1 and TRBJ1-5, with D unresolved. Germline V lookup: CDR1 MGHRA, CDR2 YSYEKL. The CDR3 is 17 residues long. With 2 bases removed from V and 0 bases from J, the gap between germline ends came to 14 bases.